A single sample gave rise to the 14 T cell receptor beta chains below, sequenced in a study of identical twins. MiXCR, run by TCRdb on the 5' RACE reads, gives a single entry per CDR3 protein. The sample carries some 1,600,000 distinct CDR3 sequences, under 35% recorded once. The sample comprised cord blood. The receptors stem from a newborn girl in good health.

This clonotype has a handful of counts. The chain is built from TRBV20-1 and TRBJ2-3; D is ambiguous. Per germline, CDR1 DFQATT and CDR2 SNEGSKA (reference sequence). V shed 3 bases and J shed 8 bases, with 9 bases lying between them. The CDR3 runs 11 residues. The CDR3 region is CSARVIATQYF. DNA of the CDR3: TGCAGTGCTAGGGTAATAGCTACGCAGTATTTT.

This clonotype was seen only a few times. The junction differs from germline at one of its ends, possibly a read error. The chain is built from TRBV12-3 or TRBV12-4 and TRBJ1-1; D uncertain. The CDR3 has 13 amino acids. Here the CDR3 reads CASSLGQNAEAFF. The CDR3 DNA is TGTGCCAGCAGTTTAGGGCAGAACGCTGAAGCTTTCTTT.

The genes are TRBV14 and TRBJ2-3; the D gene could be TRBD1 or TRBD2 (5 bases each). Germline V gives CDR1 SGHDN, CDR2 FVKESK. The length of the CDR3 is 17 residues. The V gene lost 1 base and the J gene lost 0 bases, with 14 bases spanning the gap. The CDR3, as DNA: TGTGCCAGCAGCCAAGGAGGGACGGTTTCTAGCACAGATACGCAGTATTTT. Its protein product is CASSQGGTVSSTDTQYF. Filled out from reference TRBV14 and TRBJ2-3, the complete variable domain reads EAGVTQFPSHSVIEKGQTVTLRCDPISGHDNLYWYRRVMGKEIKFLLHFVKESKQDESGMPNNRFLAERTGGTYSTLKVQPAELEDSGVYFCASSQGGTVSSTDTQYFGPGTRLTVL.

V usage is TRBV6-6 and J usage is TRBJ2-7; D not resolved. Per germline, CDR1 MNHNY and CDR2 SVGAGI (reference sequence). The CDR3 extends over 13 amino acids. The ends were cut back, 0 bases at V and 2 bases at J, with 5 bases in the middle. The CDR3 loop is CASSYSPTYEQYF. The DNA for the CDR3 is TGTGCCAGCAGTTACTCTCCTACCTACGAGCAGTACTTC.

The chain carries TRBV25-1 and TRBJ1-1; TRBD1 matches at 11 bases. With V trimmed by 0 bases and J by 0 bases, 3 bases remained unmatched. Per the germline V gene, CDR1 is MGHDK and CDR2 is SYGVNS. This CDR3 contains 17 residues. The CDR3 DNA is TGTGCCAGCAGTGAATATGGACAGGGGGCGATGAACACTGAAGCTTTCTTT. Translating it yields CASSEYGQGAMNTEAFF.

This clonotype appeared a few times. The genes are TRBV4-1 and TRBJ2-7; the D is unclear. The V end was cut by 4 bases, the J end by 2 bases, with 15 bases between. The CDR3 is 15 amino acids. CDR1 and CDR2 from the germline V gene are MGHRA and YSYEKL. Here the CDR3 reads CASSPNVGPTYEQYF. The CDR3 DNA reads as TGCGCCAGCAGCCCCAATGTAGGGCCCACCTACGAGCAGTACTTC.

The chain combines TRBV24-1 with TRBJ2-2; TRBD2 aligns across 15 bases. There are 19 residues in the CDR3. The V gene's germline CDR1 is KGHDR and CDR2 SFDVKD. The ends lost 5 bases at V and 0 bases at J; junction bases unmatched: 6. The CDR3 nucleotides read TGTGCCACCAGTGCAACGGGACTAGCGGGGGGTACGAACACCGGGGAGCTGTTTTTT. It specifies CATSATGLAGGTNTGELFF.

This clonotype showed up just a few times. The chain links TRBV3-1 to TRBJ2-1, with no clear D. V dropped 0 bases and J dropped 4 bases, with 10 bases sitting between them. CDR3 size: 15 residues. Looked up from germline, CDR1 is LGHDT and CDR2 is YNNKEL (reference sequence). CDR3 DNA sequence: TGTGCCAGCAGCCAAGAAAGTTATCCATACAATGAGCAGTTCTTC. It translates to CASSQESYPYNEQFF.

The chain combines TRBV20-1 with TRBJ2-3; D call uncertain. Germline loops: CDR1 DFQATT, CDR2 SNEGSKA (reference sequence). V lost 1 base, J lost 2 bases, and 10 bases lay in between. The CDR3 is made up of 14 amino acids. In DNA form, the CDR3 reads TGCAGTGCTAGAGCGCTAAGTTTCACAGATACGCAGTATTTT. Translating it yields CSARALSFTDTQYF.

J is TRBJ2-5 and V is TRBV10-3; D unresolved. The J call may be incorrect, as the DNA end agrees better with TRBJ2-7. In germline, CDR1 is ENHRY, CDR2 SYGVKD. The CDR3 runs 14 residues. The CDR3 spells CAISELTKTYEQYF. CDR3 DNA sequence: TGTGCCATCAGTGAGTTGACAAAAACCTACGAGCAGTACTTC.

There are many counts of this clonotype. V is TRBV4-2 and J is TRBJ2-1; 11 nucleotides match TRBD2. The CDR3 sequence is 17 residues long. V shed 0 bases, J shed 5 bases, and the junction held 6 bases outside the gene matches. CDR1 and CDR2 from the germline V gene are LGHNA and YNFKEQ. Here the CDR3 reads CASSQELGLAVNNEQFF. The CDR3, as DNA: TGTGCCAGCAGCCAAGAATTGGGACTAGCGGTAAACAATGAGCAGTTCTTC.

This rearrangement joins TRBV10-3 to TRBJ2-1, with TRBD2 matching 8 bases. V shed 10 bases and J 0 bases; nucleotides not matched to a gene: 5. In germline, CDR1 is ENHRY, CDR2 SYGVKD. The CDR3 sequence is 14 residues long. Written as DNA, the CDR3 is TGTGCCACGGGAGGGGGGAGCTCCTACAATGAGCAGTTCTTC. Translating it yields CATGGGSSYNEQFF.

The CDR3 DNA is TGTGCCAGCAGCGCCAGGGGAACTAGCACAGATACGCAGTATTTT. This codes for CASSARGTSTDTQYF. The rearrangement links TRBV9 to TRBJ2-3, with D perhaps TRBD1 (6 bases). The CDR3 is 15 residues long. V was cut by 3 bases and J by 0 bases, with 11 bases left in between. Germline V gene sequence: CDR1 SGDLS, CDR2 YYNGEE.

This chain links TRBV12-3 or TRBV12-4 with TRBJ1-2, with 7 positions matching TRBD1. Losses at the gene ends were 3 bases for V and 5 bases for J; bases not matched to a gene: 3. This CDR3 has 13 amino acids. CDR3 nucleotides: TGTGCCAGCAGTTTTGAGGACAGGTATGGCTACACCTTC. Translation: CASSFEDRYGYTF.